A selection of T cell receptor beta chains follows, all from one sample in a study of early T cells in non-severe SARS-CoV-2 infection. One entry per CDR3 protein results from TCRdb running MiXCR on the 5' RACE reads. This sample has about 36,000 distinct CDR3 sequences, with approximately 8.9% found just once. The sequencing input was whole blood. Source of these receptors: an adult who was a healthcare worker with PCR-confirmed SARS-CoV-2 infection or an uninfected control (not recorded which). CDR3s leave out the opening cysteine and the closing phenylalanine or tryptophan. Each record gives: J gene, V gene, CDR3 protein.

J: TRBJ2-7; V: TRBV29-1; CDR3: SGAGSSGEQY
J: TRBJ1-5; V: TRBV19; CDR3: ASSMGGWTDYNQPQH
J: TRBJ2-5; V: TRBV29-1; CDR3: SVGGGASKETQY
J: TRBJ2-5; V: TRBV11-2; CDR3: ASSGVAGVETQY
J: TRBJ2-1; V: TRBV29-1; CDR3: SVVSGATAEQF
J: TRBJ2-7; V: TRBV20-1; CDR3: SARVSSYEQY
J: TRBJ1-2; V: TRBV10-3; CDR3: AISDGEYGYT
J: TRBJ1-4; V: TRBV5-1; CDR3: ASSLAMANEKLF
J: TRBJ2-4; V: TRBV12-3/TRBV12-4; CDR3: ASSLTSQGNIQY
J: TRBJ2-1; V: TRBV30; CDR3: AWVGRALYNEQF
J: TRBJ1-4; V: TRBV27; CDR3: ASQPSPGQPKREKLF
J: TRBJ1-2; V: TRBV29-1; CDR3: SVDANSPNGYT
J: TRBJ1-1; V: TRBV11-2; CDR3: ASSSPPNTEAF